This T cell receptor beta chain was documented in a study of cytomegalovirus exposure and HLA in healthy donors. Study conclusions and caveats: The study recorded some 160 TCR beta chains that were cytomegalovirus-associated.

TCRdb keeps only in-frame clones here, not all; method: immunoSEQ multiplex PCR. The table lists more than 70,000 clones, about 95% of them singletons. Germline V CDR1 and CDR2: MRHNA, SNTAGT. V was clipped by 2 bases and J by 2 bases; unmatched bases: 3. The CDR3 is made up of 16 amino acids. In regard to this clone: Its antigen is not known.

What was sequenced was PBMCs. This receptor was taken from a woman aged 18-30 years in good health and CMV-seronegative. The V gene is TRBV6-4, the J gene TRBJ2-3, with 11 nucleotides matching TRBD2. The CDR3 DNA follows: TGTGCCAGCAGTGACAATAGCGGGAGGGACACAGATACGCAGTATTTT. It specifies CASSDNSGRDTDTQYF.